These 20 T cell receptor beta chains were all obtained from the same sample, sequenced in a study of blood T cell repertoires in COVID-19. Here immunoSEQ multiplex PCR was the method, and the copy in TCRdb shows in-frame clones only, minus some. In the table there are a few hundred thousand clones, about 91% of which are singletons. The specimen was peripheral blood. The receptors come from a woman aged 30 to 39 with COVID-19, enrolled during active disease.

V and J are TRBV6-5 and TRBJ1-2, with 8 bases identical to TRBD1. The V segment lost 5 bases and the J segment 4 bases; nucleotides outside the gene matches: 6. Germline V gene sequence: CDR1 MNHEY, CDR2 SVGAGI. There are 14 residues in the CDR3. The CDR3 DNA sequence: TGTGCCAGCAGTAACAGGGGGATTATCTATGGCTACACCTTC. Translating gives CASSNRGIIYGYTF.

The chain has TRBV2 and TRBJ2-6, with 10 bases lining up with TRBD1. The V gene end was trimmed by 5 bases and the J gene end by 2 bases; junction bases not matched to a gene: 6. CDR1 is SNHLY and CDR2 is FYNNEI in the germline V gene. CDR3 size: 17 residues. The CDR3 protein is CASSRQGATAGANVLTF. The CDR3 region has the DNA TGTGCCAGCAGTAGACAGGGGGCGACAGCTGGGGCCAACGTCCTGACTTTC. Together with reference TRBV2 and TRBJ2-6, the CDR3 gives the full variable domain: EPEVTQTPSHQVTQMGQEVILRCVPISNHLYFYWYRQILGQKVEFLVSFYNNEISEKSEIFDDQFSVERPDGSNFTLKIRSTKLEDSAMYFCASSRQGATAGANVLTFGAGSRLTVL.

The V and J genes are TRBV6-1 and TRBJ2-7, with TRBD1 identical over 9 bases. V lost 3 bases and J lost 8; bases outside the gene matches: 11. This CDR3 spans 15 amino acids. Germline V gene sequence: CDR1 MNHNS, CDR2 SASEGT. The CDR3 loop is CASSDLSGTGSQQYV. CDR3 nucleotide sequence: TGTGCCAGCAGTGACCTGTCCGGGACAGGGAGTCAGCAGTACGTC.

The chain is built from TRBV7-9 and TRBJ2-7; weak D call: TRBD2 (6 bases). The CDR3 length is 15 residues. Trimming took 1 base from V and 1 from J, leaving 11 bases between them. Germline V gene data show CDR1 as SEHNR and CDR2 as FQNEAQ (reference sequence). The CDR3 reads CASSLGPGESYEQYF. The CDR3, as DNA: TGTGCCAGCAGCTTAGGCCCGGGGGAGTCCTACGAGCAGTACTTC.

J is TRBJ1-2 and V is TRBV7-2, with D unresolved. The germline V and J ends were trimmed by 5 bases and 0 bases, with 7 bases remaining between them. In germline, CDR1 is SGHTA, CDR2 FQGNSA. The CDR3 totals 13 residues. The CDR3 coding sequence is TGTGCCAGCAGCCCCTCCGCTAACTATGGCTACACCTTC. Its protein product is CASSPSANYGYTF. The full variable domain, completed using reference TRBV7-2 and TRBJ1-2, is GAGVSQSPSNKVTEKGKDVELRCDPISGHTALYWYRQSLGQGLEFLIYFQGNSAPDKSGLPSDRFSAERTGGSVSTLTIQRTQQEDSAVYLCASSPSANYGYTFGSGTRLTVV.

This chain links TRBV19 with TRBJ1-2; the match to TRBD1 covers 7 bases. CDR3 length: 13 amino acids. The V gene end was trimmed by 5 bases and the J gene end by 6 bases; junction bases not matched to a gene: 6. Per the germline V gene, CDR1 is LNHDA and CDR2 is SQIVND (reference sequence). CDR3 nucleotide sequence: TGTGCCAGTAGTTTGGGACAGATCAATGGCTACACCTTC. The encoded protein is CASSLGQINGYTF.

This clone appeared a few times. The chain uses TRBV27 and TRBJ2-4, with D perhaps matching TRBD2 (6 bases). V was shortened by 5 bases and J by 2 bases, with 13 bases between the two germline ends. Looked up from germline, CDR1 is MNHEY and CDR2 is SMNVEV (reference sequence). The CDR3 runs to 15 residues. The CDR3 loop is CASSPLGGTKNIQYF. In DNA, the CDR3 is TGTGCCAGCAGTCCACTCGGAGGGACCAAAAACATTCAGTACTTC.

The chain recombines TRBV18 with TRBJ1-4, with 7 bases lining up with TRBD1. This CDR3 contains 14 residues. Germline V gene sequence: CDR1 KGHSH, CDR2 LQKENI. Losses at the gene ends were 6 bases for V and 7 bases for J; bases not matched to a gene: 8. For the CDR3, the DNA is TGTGCCAGCTCTCTTACAGGGGCGGGTGAAAAACTGTTTTTT. Its protein product is CASSLTGAGEKLFF.

The chain joins TRBV6-5 to TRBJ2-6; the D gene is possibly TRBD2 (6 bases). This CDR3 is built from 14 residues. Trimming left V 6 bases short and J 4 bases short, with 10 bases between. The germline V gene encodes CDR1 MNHEY and CDR2 SVGAGI. CDR3 amino acids: CASSRGTGANVLTF. CDR3 in DNA: TGTGCCAGCAGCCGGGGGACCGGGGCCAACGTCCTGACTTTC.

This clone was seen more than once but under ten times. The chain is built from TRBV7-9 and TRBJ2-7, with a tentative D call TRBD1 (5 bases). Germline assignment: CDR1 SEHNR and CDR2 FQNEAQ (reference sequence). V shed 3 bases and J shed 5 bases, with 11 bases lying between them. This CDR3 contains 13 residues. The CDR3 reads CASSLHSRDEQYV. In DNA form, the CDR3 reads TGTGCCAGCAGCTTGCACTCCAGGGACGAGCAGTACGTC.

This clone showed up just a few times. J is TRBJ2-7 and V is TRBV5-1, with D maybe TRBD2 (6 bases). CDR1 SGHRS and CDR2 YFSETQ come from the germline V gene. Trimming pared 3 bases from V and 4 bases from J, leaving 8 bases between. The CDR3 spans 12 residues. The CDR3 DNA follows: TGCGCCAGCAGCTCTGGGACTTACGAGCAGTACTTC. Translation gives CASSSGTYEQYF.

The chain joins TRBV24-1 to TRBJ1-1; D call uncertain. Germline CDR1 and CDR2: KGHDR and SFDVKD. V lost 6 bases to trimming and J lost 1 base, with 8 bases between them. The CDR3 consists of 13 residues. The CDR3 sequence is CATSRTENTEAFF. The CDR3 DNA reads as TGTGCCACCAGTCGCACAGAGAACACTGAAGCTTTCTTT.

The chain uses TRBV6-5 and TRBJ1-5, with TRBD1 matching 11 bases. The germline CDR1 and CDR2 sequences are MNHEY and SVGAGI. The CDR3 is made up of 14 amino acids. V shed 4 bases and J 6 bases; nucleotides not matched to a gene: 2. The CDR3 DNA follows: TGTGCCAGCAGTTTGGGACAGGGGGGTCAGCCCCAGCATTTT. Its translation: CASSLGQGGQPQHF.

The chain employs TRBV4-1 and TRBJ1-1; D gene unclear. CDR1 and CDR2 from the germline V gene are MGHRA and YSYEKL. This CDR3 has 16 amino acids. V shed 4 bases and J shed 4 bases, with 19 bases lying between them. CDR3 sequence (DNA): TGCGCCAGCAGCCCAATAGGTACTGGGAGTAGCACTGAAGCTTTCTTT. Protein: CASSPIGTGSSTEAFF.

The chain joins TRBV5-1 to TRBJ2-1, with D perhaps matching TRBD1 (6 bases). Germline V gives CDR1 SGHRS, CDR2 YFSETQ. The CDR3 is 15 amino acids. V lost 3 bases and J lost 3, with 13 bases in between. The CDR3 DNA sequence: TGCGCCAGCAGCTCGACAGGAGCCGACTACAATGAGCAGTTCTTC. It encodes CASSSTGADYNEQFF.

The chain links TRBV7-2 to TRBJ1-5; possible D gene TRBD1, 5 bases. Deletions cut 1 base from V and 7 bases from J, with 11 bases between. The CDR3 length is 14 residues. From germline, CDR1 is SGHTA and CDR2 FQGNSA. The CDR3 loop reads CASSLDPGVQPQHF. The DNA of the CDR3 is TGTGCCAGCAGCTTAGATCCGGGGGTCCAGCCCCAGCATTTT.

The chain has TRBV11-3 and TRBJ2-5; the D gene is possibly TRBD2 (5 bases). V lost 3 bases to trimming and J lost 5 bases, with 16 bases between them. CDR3 length: 15 residues. Germline CDR1 and CDR2: SGHNT and YENEEA. The CDR3 is CASSLLGGRRETQYF. The CDR3 bases are TGTGCCAGCAGCTTGTTGGGTGGCCGGAGGGAGACCCAGTACTTC. Based on the CDR3 plus reference TRBV11-3 and TRBJ2-5, the full variable domain is EAGVVQSPRYKIIEKKQPVAFWCNPISGHNTLYWYLQNLGQGPELLIRYENEEAVDDSQLPKDRFSAERLKGVDSTLKIQPAELGDSAVYLCASSLLGGRRETQYFGPGTRLLVL.

The chain combines TRBV4-1 with TRBJ2-7; 7 bases are a match to TRBD1. Trimming removed 0 bases from V and 7 bases from J; junction bases left unmatched: 9. The CDR3 totals 15 residues. The germline CDR1 and CDR2 sequences are MGHRA and YSYEKL. This CDR3 is CASSQDEGQTREQYF. CDR3 coding DNA: TGCGCCAGCAGCCAAGATGAGGGACAGACGAGGGAGCAGTACTTC.

This clone appeared a single time. This chain connects TRBV9 to TRBJ1-3, with 7 bases lining up with TRBD1. Germline loops: CDR1 SGDLS, CDR2 YYNGEE. V trimming: 0 bases; J trimming: 3 bases; junction bases outside the gene matches: 6. This CDR3 has 16 amino acids. As DNA, the CDR3 is TGTGCCAGCAGCGTAGGCAGCAGGGGGTATGGAAACACCATATATTTT. The encoded protein is CASSVGSRGYGNTIYF.

This chain links TRBV28 with TRBJ1-4; 9 bases agree with TRBD1. This CDR3 spans 16 amino acids. Trimming removed 5 bases from V and 10 bases from J; junction bases left unmatched: 14. CDR1 and CDR2 (germline): MDHEN, SYDVKM. CDR3 in amino acids: CASSPLGGQGYSKLFF. CDR3 in DNA: TGTGCCAGCAGTCCTTTGGGGGGACAGGGTTATTCAAAACTGTTTTTT.